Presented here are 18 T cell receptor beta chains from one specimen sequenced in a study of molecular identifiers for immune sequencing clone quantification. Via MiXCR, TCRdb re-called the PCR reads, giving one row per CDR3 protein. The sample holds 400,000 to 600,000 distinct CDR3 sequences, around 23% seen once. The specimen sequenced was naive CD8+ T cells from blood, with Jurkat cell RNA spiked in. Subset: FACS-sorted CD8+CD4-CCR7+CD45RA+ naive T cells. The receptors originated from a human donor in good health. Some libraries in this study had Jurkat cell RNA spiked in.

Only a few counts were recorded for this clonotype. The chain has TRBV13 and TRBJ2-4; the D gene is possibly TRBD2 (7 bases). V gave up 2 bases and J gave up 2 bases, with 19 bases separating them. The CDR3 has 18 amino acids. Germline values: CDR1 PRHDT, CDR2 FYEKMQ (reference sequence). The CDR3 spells CASSLSYWGGESKNIQYF. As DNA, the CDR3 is TGTGCCAGCAGCTTATCTTATTGGGGGGGCGAGTCCAAAAACATTCAGTACTTC. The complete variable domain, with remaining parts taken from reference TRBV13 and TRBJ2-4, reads AAGVIQSPRHLIKEKRETATLKCYPIPRHDTVYWYQQGPGQDPQFLISFYEKMQSDKGSIPDRFSAQQFSDYHSELNMSSLELGDSALYFCASSLSYWGGESKNIQYFGAGTRLSVL.

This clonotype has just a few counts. DNA of the CDR3: TGCGCCAGCAGCCAAGAATCTAGCGGGAGGTCCCTTCGGGAGCAGTACTTC. Translated, it gives CASSQESSGRSLREQYF. The rearrangement links TRBV4-3 to TRBJ2-7; 11 bases agree with TRBD2. CDR1 and CDR2 from the germline V gene are LGHNA and YSLEER. The V and J ends lost 0 bases and 7 bases, in that order; junction bases with no gene match: 11. This CDR3 contains 17 residues.

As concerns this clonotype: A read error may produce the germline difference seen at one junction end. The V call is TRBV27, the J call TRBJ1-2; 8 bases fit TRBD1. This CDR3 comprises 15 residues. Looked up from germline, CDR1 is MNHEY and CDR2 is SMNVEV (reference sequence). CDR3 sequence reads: CASSSGYRGNYGYSF. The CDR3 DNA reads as TGTGCCAGCAGTTCCGGTTACAGGGGGAACTATGGCTACTCCTTC.

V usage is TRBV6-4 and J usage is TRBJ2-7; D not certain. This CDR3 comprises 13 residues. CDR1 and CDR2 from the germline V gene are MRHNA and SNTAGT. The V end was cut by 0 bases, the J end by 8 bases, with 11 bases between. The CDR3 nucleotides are TGTGCCAGCAGTGACTCGTCCGGCATTAAGCAGTACTTC. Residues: CASSDSSGIKQYF.

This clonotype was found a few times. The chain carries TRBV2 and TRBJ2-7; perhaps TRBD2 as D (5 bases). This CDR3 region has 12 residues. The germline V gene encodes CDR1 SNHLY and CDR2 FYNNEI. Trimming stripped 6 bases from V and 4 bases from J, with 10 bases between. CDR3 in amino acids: CASRLGVYEQYF. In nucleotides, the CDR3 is TGTGCCAGCAGGCTCGGGGTATACGAGCAGTACTTC.

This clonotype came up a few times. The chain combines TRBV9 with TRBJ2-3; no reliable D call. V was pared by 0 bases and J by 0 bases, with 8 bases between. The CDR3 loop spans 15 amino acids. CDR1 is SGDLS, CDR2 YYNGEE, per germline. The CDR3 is CASSVGVSSTDTQYF. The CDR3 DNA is TGTGCCAGCAGCGTAGGTGTTAGCAGCACAGATACGCAGTATTTT.

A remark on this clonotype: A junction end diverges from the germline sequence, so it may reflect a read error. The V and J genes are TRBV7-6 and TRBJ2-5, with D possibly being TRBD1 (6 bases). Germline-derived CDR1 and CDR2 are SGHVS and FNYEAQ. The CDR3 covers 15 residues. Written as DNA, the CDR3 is TGTGCCGGCAGCTTGGATTCAGGGGAGCAAGAGACCCAGTACTTC. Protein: CAGSLDSGEQETQYF.

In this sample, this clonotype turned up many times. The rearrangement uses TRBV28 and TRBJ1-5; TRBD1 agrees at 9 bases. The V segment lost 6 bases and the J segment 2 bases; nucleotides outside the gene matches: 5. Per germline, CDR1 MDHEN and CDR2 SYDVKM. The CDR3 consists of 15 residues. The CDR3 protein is CASRQDRGGNQPQHF. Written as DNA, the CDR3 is TGTGCCAGCAGGCAGGACAGGGGAGGCAATCAGCCCCAGCATTTT.

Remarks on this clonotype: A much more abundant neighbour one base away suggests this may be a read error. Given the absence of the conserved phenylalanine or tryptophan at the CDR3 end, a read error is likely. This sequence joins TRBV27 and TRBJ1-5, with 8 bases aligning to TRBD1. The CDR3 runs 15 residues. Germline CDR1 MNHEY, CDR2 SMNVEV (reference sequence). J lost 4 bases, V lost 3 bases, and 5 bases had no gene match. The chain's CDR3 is CASSLGQGANQPQHL. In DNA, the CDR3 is TGTGCCAGCAGTTTGGGTCAGGGGGCAAATCAGCCCCAGCATCTT.

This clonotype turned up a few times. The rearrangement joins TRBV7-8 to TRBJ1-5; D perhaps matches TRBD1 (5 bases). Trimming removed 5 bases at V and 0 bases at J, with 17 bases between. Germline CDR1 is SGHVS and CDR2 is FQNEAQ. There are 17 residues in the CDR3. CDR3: CASSTAWTPDSNQPQHF. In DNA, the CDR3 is TGTGCCAGCAGCACAGCCTGGACACCCGATAGCAATCAGCCCCAGCATTTT.

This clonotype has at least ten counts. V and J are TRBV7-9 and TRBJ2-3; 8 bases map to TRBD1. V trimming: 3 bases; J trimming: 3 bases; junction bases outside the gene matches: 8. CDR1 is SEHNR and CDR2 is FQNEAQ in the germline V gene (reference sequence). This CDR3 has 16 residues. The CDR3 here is CASSFPDRDVTDTQYF. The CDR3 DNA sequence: TGTGCCAGCAGCTTTCCGGACAGGGATGTGACAGATACGCAGTATTTT.

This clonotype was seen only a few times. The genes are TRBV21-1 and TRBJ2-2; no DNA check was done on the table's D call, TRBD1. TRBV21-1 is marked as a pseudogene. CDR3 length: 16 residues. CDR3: CASSKKGGINTGELFF. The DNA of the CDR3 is TGTGCCAGCAGCAAAAAGGGGGGGATTAACACCGGGGAGCTGTTTTTT.

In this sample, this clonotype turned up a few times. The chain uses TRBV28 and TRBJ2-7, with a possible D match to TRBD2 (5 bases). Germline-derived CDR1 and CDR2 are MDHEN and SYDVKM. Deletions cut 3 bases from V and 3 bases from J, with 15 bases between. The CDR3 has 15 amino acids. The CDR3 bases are TGTGCCAGCAGTTTTTCGAGGGAGTCTGGCTACGAGCAGTACTTC. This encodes CASSFSRESGYEQYF.

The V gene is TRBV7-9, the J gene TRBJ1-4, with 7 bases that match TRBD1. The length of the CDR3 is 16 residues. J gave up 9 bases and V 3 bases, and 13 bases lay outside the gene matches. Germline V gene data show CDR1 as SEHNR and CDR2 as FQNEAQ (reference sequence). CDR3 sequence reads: CASSLGLAGTEKKLFF. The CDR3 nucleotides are TGTGCCAGCAGCTTGGGGTTAGCGGGGACAGAGAAAAAACTGTTTTTT.

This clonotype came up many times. The CDR3 bases are TGTGCCAGCAGTCCAGGGACAGGGGTTGTTGAAGCTTTCTTT. Amino acids: CASSPGTGVVEAFF. The chain carries TRBV12-3 or TRBV12-4 and TRBJ1-1, with 10 nucleotides matching TRBD1. The CDR3 runs to 14 residues. Losses at the gene ends were 5 bases for V and 7 bases for J; bases not matched to a gene: 7.

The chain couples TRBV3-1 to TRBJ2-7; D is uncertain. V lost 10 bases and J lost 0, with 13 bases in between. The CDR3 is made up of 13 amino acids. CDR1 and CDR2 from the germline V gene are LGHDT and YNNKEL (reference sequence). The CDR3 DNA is TGTGCCACCTCCCAGGCTAACTCCTACGAGCAGTACTTC. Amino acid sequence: CATSQANSYEQYF.

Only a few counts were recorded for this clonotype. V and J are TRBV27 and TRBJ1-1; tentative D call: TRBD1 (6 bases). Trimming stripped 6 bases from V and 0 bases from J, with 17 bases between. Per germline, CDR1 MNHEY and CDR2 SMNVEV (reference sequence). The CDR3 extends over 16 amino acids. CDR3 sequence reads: CASRIRGGGMNTEAFF. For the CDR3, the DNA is TGTGCCAGCAGGATTCGAGGGGGGGGGATGAACACTGAAGCTTTCTTT.

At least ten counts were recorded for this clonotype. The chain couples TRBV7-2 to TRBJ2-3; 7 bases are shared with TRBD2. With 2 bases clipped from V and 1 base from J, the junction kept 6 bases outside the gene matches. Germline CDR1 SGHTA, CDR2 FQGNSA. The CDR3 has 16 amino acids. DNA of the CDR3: TGTGCCAGCAGCTTATTTTTCAGCGGGGGCACAGATACGCAGTATTTT. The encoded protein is CASSLFFSGGTDTQYF.